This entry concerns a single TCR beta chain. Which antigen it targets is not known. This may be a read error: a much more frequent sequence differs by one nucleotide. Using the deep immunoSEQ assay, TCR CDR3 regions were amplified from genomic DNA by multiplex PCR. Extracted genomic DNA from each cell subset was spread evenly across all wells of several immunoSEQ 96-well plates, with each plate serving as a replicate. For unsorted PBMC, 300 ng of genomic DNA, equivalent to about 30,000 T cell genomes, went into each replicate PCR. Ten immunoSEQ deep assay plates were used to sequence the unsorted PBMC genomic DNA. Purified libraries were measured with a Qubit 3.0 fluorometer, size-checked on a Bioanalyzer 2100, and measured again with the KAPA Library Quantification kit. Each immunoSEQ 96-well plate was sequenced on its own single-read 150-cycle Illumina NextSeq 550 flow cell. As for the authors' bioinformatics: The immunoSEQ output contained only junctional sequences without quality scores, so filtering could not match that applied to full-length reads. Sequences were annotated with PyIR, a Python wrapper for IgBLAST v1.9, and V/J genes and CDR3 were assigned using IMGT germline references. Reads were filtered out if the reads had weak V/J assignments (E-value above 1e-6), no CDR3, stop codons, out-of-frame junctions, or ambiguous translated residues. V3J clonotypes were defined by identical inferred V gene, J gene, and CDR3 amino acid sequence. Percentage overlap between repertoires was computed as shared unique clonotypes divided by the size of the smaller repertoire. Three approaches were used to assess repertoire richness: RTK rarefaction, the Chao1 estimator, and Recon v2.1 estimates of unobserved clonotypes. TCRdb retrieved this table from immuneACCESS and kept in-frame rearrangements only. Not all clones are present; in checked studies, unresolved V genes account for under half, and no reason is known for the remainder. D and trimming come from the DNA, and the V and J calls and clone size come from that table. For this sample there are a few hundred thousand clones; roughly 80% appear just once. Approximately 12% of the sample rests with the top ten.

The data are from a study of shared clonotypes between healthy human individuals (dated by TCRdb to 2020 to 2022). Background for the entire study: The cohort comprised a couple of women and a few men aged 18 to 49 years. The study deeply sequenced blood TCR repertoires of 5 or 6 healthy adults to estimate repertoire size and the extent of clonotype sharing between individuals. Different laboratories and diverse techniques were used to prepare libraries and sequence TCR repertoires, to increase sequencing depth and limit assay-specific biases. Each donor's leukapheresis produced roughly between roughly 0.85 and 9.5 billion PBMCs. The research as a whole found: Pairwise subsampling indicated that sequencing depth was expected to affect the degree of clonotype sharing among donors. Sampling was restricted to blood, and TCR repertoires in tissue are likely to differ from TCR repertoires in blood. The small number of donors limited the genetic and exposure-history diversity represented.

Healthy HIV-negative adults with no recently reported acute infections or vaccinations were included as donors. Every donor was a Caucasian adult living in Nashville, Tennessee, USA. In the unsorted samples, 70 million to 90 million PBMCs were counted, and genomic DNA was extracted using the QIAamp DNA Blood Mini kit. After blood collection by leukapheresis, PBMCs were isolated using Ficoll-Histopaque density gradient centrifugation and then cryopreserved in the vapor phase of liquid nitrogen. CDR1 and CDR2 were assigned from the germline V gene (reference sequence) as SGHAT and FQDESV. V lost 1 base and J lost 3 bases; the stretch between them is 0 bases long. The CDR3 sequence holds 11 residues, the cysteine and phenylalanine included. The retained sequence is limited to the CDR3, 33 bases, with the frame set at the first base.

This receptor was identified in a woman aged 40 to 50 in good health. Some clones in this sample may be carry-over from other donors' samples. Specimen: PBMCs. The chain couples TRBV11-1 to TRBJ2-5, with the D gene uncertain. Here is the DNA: TGTGCCAGCAGCTTAGAAGAGACCCAGTACTTC. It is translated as CASSLEETQYF.